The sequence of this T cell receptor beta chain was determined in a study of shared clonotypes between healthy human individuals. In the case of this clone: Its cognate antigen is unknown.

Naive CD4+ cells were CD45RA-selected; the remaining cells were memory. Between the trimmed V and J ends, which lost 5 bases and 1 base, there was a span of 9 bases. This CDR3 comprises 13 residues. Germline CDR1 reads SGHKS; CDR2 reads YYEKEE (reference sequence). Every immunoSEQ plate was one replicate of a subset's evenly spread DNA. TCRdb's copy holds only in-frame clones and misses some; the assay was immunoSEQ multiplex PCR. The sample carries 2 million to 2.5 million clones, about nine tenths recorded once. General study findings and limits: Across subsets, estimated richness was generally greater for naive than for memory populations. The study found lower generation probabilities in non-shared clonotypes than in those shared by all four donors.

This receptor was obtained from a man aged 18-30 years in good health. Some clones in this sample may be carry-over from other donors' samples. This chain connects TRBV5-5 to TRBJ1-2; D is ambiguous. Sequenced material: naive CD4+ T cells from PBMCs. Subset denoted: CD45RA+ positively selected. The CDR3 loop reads CASSDSRNYGYTF. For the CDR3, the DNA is TGTGCCAGCAGTGATAGCCGTAACTATGGCTACACCTTC.